These 6 T cell receptor beta chains originate from one sample sequenced in a study of PD-1 blockade in mismatch repair-deficient tumors. Here immunoSEQ multiplex PCR was the method, and the copy in TCRdb shows in-frame clones only, minus some. This table has some 120,000 clones, more than 85% appearing once. The specimen comprised peripheral blood, sampled 44 weeks after starting pembrolizumab. The receptor set was obtained from an adult with mismatch repair-deficient cancer.

The genes are TRBV11-2 and TRBJ2-7, with a weak D call TRBD1 (6 bases). The V gene's germline CDR1 is SGHAT and CDR2 FQNNGV. The CDR3 is 15 residues long. Trimming took off 6 bases at V and 0 bases at J, with 15 bases between the two ends. The chain's CDR3 is CASSRLGTSSYEQYF. The CDR3 bases are TGTGCCAGCAGTCGCCTGGGGACAAGCTCCTACGAGCAGTACTTC.

In its sample, this clone was seen once. The J gene is TRBJ1-2, the V gene TRBV28; D is undetermined. The CDR3 has 15 residues. Germline V gives CDR1 MDHEN, CDR2 SYDVKM. V lost 6 bases and J 8 bases, leaving 22 bases between the germline ends. The DNA of the CDR3 is TGTGCCAGCAGGCCAATAAGACGGCCCTCAATGGGCTACACCTTC. Its protein product is CASRPIRRPSMGYTF.

This chain uses TRBV5-1 with TRBJ2-2; 7 nucleotides agree with TRBD2. The CDR3 extends over 16 amino acids. The germline CDR1 and CDR2 sequences are SGHRS and YFSETQ. J gave up 5 bases and V 4 bases, and 11 bases lay outside the gene matches. The CDR3 DNA is TGCGCCAGCAGCCCAGCTAGCGGATACACTACCGGGGAGCTGTTTTTT. Residues: CASSPASGYTTGELFF.

This clone was recorded once. This chain links TRBV11-2 with TRBJ2-5; D gene ambiguous. The ends were cut back, 5 bases at V and 4 bases at J, with 11 bases in the middle. The V gene's germline CDR1 is SGHAT and CDR2 FQNNGV. The CDR3 contains 13 residues. The CDR3 protein is CASSKGFGETQYF. CDR3 DNA: TGTGCCAGCAGCAAAGGGTTTGGAGAGACCCAGTACTTC.

The chain has TRBV4-3 and TRBJ2-5; no clear D gene. Trimming stripped 0 bases from V and 1 base from J, with 9 bases between. Per the germline V gene, CDR1 is LGHNA and CDR2 is YSLEER. The CDR3 runs 15 residues. The CDR3 region is CASSQDDAAQETQYF. DNA of the CDR3: TGCGCCAGCAGCCAAGATGACGCAGCCCAAGAGACCCAGTACTTC.

The chain is built from TRBV5-4 and TRBJ1-4, with D possibly TRBD1 on 6 matching bases. This CDR3 contains 17 residues. CDR1 and CDR2 from the germline V gene are SGHNT and YYREEE (reference sequence). The V end lost 4 bases, the J end lost 5 bases, and 21 bases lay between the germline ends. Here the CDR3 reads CASSQHTQGRDNEKLFF. CDR3 coding DNA: TGTGCCAGCAGCCAGCATACACAGGGACGAGACAATGAAAAACTGTTTTTT. Complete variable domain (other parts from reference TRBV5-4 and TRBJ1-4): ETGVTQSPTHLIKTRGQQVTLRCSSQSGHNTVSWYQQALGQGPQFIFQYYREEENGRGNFPPRFSGLQFPNYSSELNVNALELDDSALYLCASSQHTQGRDNEKLFFGSGTQLSVL.